This T cell receptor beta chain emerged from a study of blood T cell repertoires in COVID-19. Data came from immunoSEQ multiplex PCR; TCRdb stores just in-frame clones and leaves some out. The sample includes about 280,000 clones, approximately 85% of them seen just once. The specimen sequenced was peripheral blood. The TCR sequence derives from a man aged 45-65 years with active or convalescent COVID-19.

CDR3 sequence reads: CASSWDRPSPLHF. CDR3 sequence (DNA): TGTGCCAGCAGTTGGGACAGGCCTTCACCCCTCCACTTT. The chain links TRBV28 to TRBJ1-6; TRBD1 agrees at 8 bases. This CDR3 has 13 residues. Germline CDR1 MDHEN, CDR2 SYDVKM. V lost 4 bases and J lost 9; bases outside the gene matches: 2.